This T cell receptor (beta chain) was recovered during a study of control samples from healthy donors and cancer patients. TCRdb's table, derived via immunoSEQ multiplex PCR, lists solely in-frame clones and lacks some. The sample has 100,000 to 150,000 clones, roughly 84% seen once. The sample was blood. The sequence was collected from a man between 40 and 49 years old in good health.

CDR3 nucleotides: TGTGCCACCAGTGATACCGGCTACGAGCAGTACTTC. Translated, it gives CATSDTGYEQYF. The chain carries TRBV24-1 and TRBJ2-7, with unresolved D. Per germline, CDR1 KGHDR and CDR2 SFDVKD. V lost 3 bases and J lost 3, with 5 bases in between. The CDR3 contains 12 residues.